This TCR beta chain was found in a study of T and B cells in COVID-19 patients. TRB was amplified from about 260-540 ng of blood genomic DNA. Study-level results: Patients with COVID-19 reportedly showed strongly skewed T cell receptor beta variable and joining gene usage. No sequencing was yet done of CD4+, regulatory or CD8+ subsets, or of SARS-CoV-2-responsive or tetramer+ sorted cells.

TRB rearrangements were amplified by multiplex PCR with BIOMED2 TRB-A/B primers. TCRdb redid the calling of the multiplex PCR reads with MiXCR, one entry per CDR3 protein. This table holds more than 11,000 distinct CDR3 sequences, 28% found once. As to this clonotype: Its antigen is unidentified.

The CDR3 covers 13 residues. Germline V lookup: CDR1 MNHEY, CDR2 SMNVEV (reference sequence). With 2 bases clipped from V and 13 bases from J, the junction kept 7 bases outside the gene matches. The gene calls are TRBV27 and TRBJ2-5, with 10 bases lining up with TRBD1. This TCR came from a human donor who had recovered from COVID-19. Material for sequencing was blood. In DNA, the CDR3 is TGTGCCAGCAGTTTAGGGACAGGGGCCGCCGGGTACTTC. This codes for CASSLGTGAAGYF.